This record looks at one T cell receptor (beta chain) sequence and its context. What it recognizes is unknown. Clones were read by immunoSEQ multiplex PCR, and TCRdb kept only the in-frame ones, dropping some. In the table there are 200,000 or so clones, approximately 82% of which are singletons. This record comes from a study of cytomegalovirus exposure and HLA in healthy donors. Turning to the study itself: The 120 validation repertoires, a later analysis reported, used the same platform as the 600 to 850 repertoires from the first cohort. General observations from the study: The authors enumerated roughly 160 TCR beta chains as linked to cytomegalovirus.

V was pared by 4 bases and J by 4 bases, with 15 bases between. Germline V gene data show CDR1 as SGHNT and CDR2 as YYREEE (reference sequence). The length of the CDR3 is 15 residues. The V and J genes are TRBV5-4 and TRBJ2-1; TRBD2 is a possible D gene (6 bases). The sequencing input was PBMCs. The sequence was obtained from a woman between 25 and 40 years old in good health and CMV-seropositive. CDR3 residues: CASSHGTGPYNEQFF. In nucleotides, the CDR3 is TGTGCCAGCAGCCACGGGACTGGCCCTTACAATGAGCAGTTCTTC.